This T cell receptor beta chain was recorded in a study of glioma-infiltrating T cells after dendritic cell vaccination. The time point was: after dendritic cell vaccination, including at tumor progression/relapse. TCRdb's table, derived via immunoSEQ multiplex PCR, lists solely in-frame clones and lacks some. The data contain 65,000 or so clones, about 89% of them singletons. The receptor comes from a human donor with glioblastoma. The input for sequencing was blood, taken after dendritic cell vaccination.

The CDR3 region is CASSLEAQETQYF. The CDR3, as DNA: TGTGCCAGCAGCTTAGAAGCTCAAGAGACCCAGTACTTC. The chain combines TRBV11-3 with TRBJ2-5; D ambiguous. Germline-derived CDR1 and CDR2 are SGHNT and YENEEA. V was cut by 0 bases and J by 2 bases, with 4 bases left in between. The CDR3 extends over 13 amino acids.